The present T cell receptor (beta chain) was sequenced within a study of cytotoxic CD8 clonotypes in ibrutinib-treated CLL. This clone has only a few counts. Sequencing was performed with immunoSEQ multiplex PCR; in TCRdb, only in-frame clones are kept and a portion is missing. The table lists about 130,000 clones, 80% to 90% of them singletons. The source is a human donor with chronic lymphocytic leukemia. This sample comprised PBMCs, obtained after 24 months of ibrutinib treatment.

CDR3 amino acids: CASSAYRDANTEAFF. The CDR3 DNA sequence: TGTGCCAGCAGCGCGTACAGAGATGCGAACACTGAAGCTTTCTTT. This chain connects TRBV9 to TRBJ1-1, with D unresolved. Trimming pared 3 bases from V and 1 base from J, leaving 13 bases between. The CDR3 is made up of 15 amino acids. Germline V gives CDR1 SGDLS, CDR2 YYNGEE.